This T cell receptor (beta chain) was recorded in a study of multiple sclerosis patients with progressive multifocal leukoencephalopathy. In the case of this clone: An end of the junction differs from the germline gene, which may be a read error.

Produced via immunoSEQ multiplex PCR; TCRdb's table is partial and in-frame only. Seen here are 25,000 to 35,000 clones, roughly nine tenths observed once, and the top ten hold 3% to 3.5%. Time point reported: time of PML onset. Natalizumab-treated patients developed PML between about 16 and 56 months into natalizumab therapy. All patients had prior interferon beta, and all PML patients were female. The CDR3 runs to 10 residues. Germline V gene lookup returns CDR1 GTSNPN and CDR2 SVGIG (reference sequence). This TCR came from a human donor with progressive multifocal leukoencephalopathy. Specimen: PBMCs, collected from a patient treated with natalizumab. The V call is TRBV30, the J call TRBJ2-5, with no clear D. As DNA, the CDR3 is TGTGCCTCGAGTGGAGAGACCCAGTACTTC. It specifies CASSGETQYF.